These 21 T cell receptor beta chains originate from one sample sequenced in a study of OX40 agonist ivuxolimab in advanced cancers. Clones were sequenced by immunoSEQ multiplex PCR, and TCRdb holds only the in-frame ones, with some missing. The sample includes roughly 45,000 clones, roughly 79% of them seen just once. This material consisted of CD4+ or CD8+ T cells sorted from blood, taken in a trial of the OX40 agonist ivuxolimab. These TCRs come from an adult with an advanced solid tumor such as melanoma, head and neck, liver or kidney cancer.

This chain connects TRBV19 to TRBJ1-5; D uncertain. Between the trimmed V and J ends, which lost 5 bases and 0 bases, there was a span of 14 bases. Per germline, CDR1 LNHDA and CDR2 SQIVND (reference sequence). The CDR3 sequence is 16 residues long. The CDR3 reads CASSLTETYSNQPQHF. CDR3 coding DNA: TGTGCCAGTAGTTTGACTGAGACGTATAGCAATCAGCCCCAGCATTTT.

The V gene is TRBV5-1, the J gene TRBJ2-2; perhaps TRBD1 as D (6 bases). Germline CDR1 is SGHRS and CDR2 is YFSETQ. The CDR3 loop spans 15 amino acids. The V end was cut by 2 bases, the J end by 4 bases, with 12 bases between. The CDR3 here is CASSLQGGSTGELFF. CDR3 nucleotides: TGCGCCAGCAGCTTACAGGGTGGGAGCACCGGGGAGCTGTTTTTT.

In this sample, this clone turned up once. The chain employs TRBV18 and TRBJ1-4, with no clear D. The germline gives CDR1 KGHSH, CDR2 LQKENI. V was cut by 2 bases and J by 0 bases, with 16 bases left in between. This CDR3 has 18 amino acids. The CDR3 bases are TGTGCCAGCTCACCAGGCCTCACAGCATTAACAACTAATGAAAAACTGTTTTTT. It codes for CASSPGLTALTTNEKLFF.

The genes are TRBV5-6 and TRBJ2-5; D gene unclear. V was pared by 3 bases and J by 2 bases, with 8 bases between. This CDR3 has 13 amino acids. Germline loops: CDR1 SGHDT, CDR2 YYEEEE. This CDR3 is CASSSVLQETQYF. Here the CDR3 DNA reads TGTGCCAGCAGCTCGGTGCTACAAGAGACCCAGTACTTC.

The chain joins TRBV7-9 to TRBJ2-1; tentatively, D is TRBD2 (6 bases). V gave up 4 bases and J gave up 7 bases, with 17 bases separating them. The CDR3 runs 15 residues. Germline CDR1 reads SEHNR; CDR2 reads FQNEAQ (reference sequence). CDR3 residues: CASSSRDSVWNEQFF. CDR3 DNA: TGTGCCAGCAGCTCCCGGGACTCCGTTTGGAATGAGCAGTTCTTC.

The V gene is TRBV28, the J gene TRBJ2-7; the match to TRBD2 covers 10 bases. CDR3 length equals 17 residues. Per germline, CDR1 MDHEN and CDR2 SYDVKM. The J segment lost 0 bases and the V segment lost 5 bases, leaving 10 bases of the junction unmatched. This CDR3 is CASSTRPSSGSSYEQYF. The CDR3 DNA reads as TGTGCCAGCAGTACTAGGCCCTCTAGCGGGAGCTCCTACGAGCAGTACTTC.

In its sample, this clone was seen once. This CDR3 is CASSSGMLNEQFF. The CDR3, as DNA: TGTGCCAGTAGTAGCGGGATGTTAAATGAGCAGTTCTTC. V and J are TRBV19 and TRBJ2-1, with D possibly matching TRBD2 (6 bases). Germline V gives CDR1 LNHDA, CDR2 SQIVND (reference sequence). The CDR3 spans 13 residues. Between the trimmed V and J ends, which lost 4 bases and 7 bases, there was a span of 11 bases.

This clone was recorded a few times. Other DNA sequences from this sample encode an identical CDR3 as well. The chain recombines TRBV10-3 with TRBJ2-3, with 9 nucleotides matching TRBD2. The V segment lost 4 bases and the J segment 0 bases; nucleotides outside the gene matches: 2. Germline CDR1 is ENHRY and CDR2 is SYGVKD. The CDR3 has 15 amino acids. This CDR3 is CAISGSGRSTDTQYF. The CDR3 DNA is TGTGCCATCAGTGGTAGCGGGAGAAGCACAGATACGCAGTATTTT.

The chain carries TRBV18 and TRBJ1-4; D might be TRBD1 (6 bases). The ends were cut back, 6 bases at V and 5 bases at J, with 10 bases in the middle. The CDR3 sequence is 13 residues long. CDR1 is KGHSH and CDR2 is LQKENI in the germline V gene. This CDR3 reads CASSRTENEKLFF. CDR3 bases: TGTGCCAGCTCCAGGACAGAGAATGAAAAACTGTTTTTT.

This chain uses TRBV11-3 with TRBJ2-2; D gene ambiguous. The V gene's germline CDR1 is SGHNT and CDR2 YENEEA. This CDR3 is 15 amino acids long. Deletions cut 5 bases from V and 1 base from J, with 11 bases between. Here the CDR3 DNA reads TGTGCCAGCAGCCCGACCGCACAGAACACCGGGGAGCTGTTTTTT. Translated, it gives CASSPTAQNTGELFF. The full variable domain, with the rest looked up from reference TRBV11-3 and TRBJ2-2, is EAGVVQSPRYKIIEKKQPVAFWCNPISGHNTLYWYLQNLGQGPELLIRYENEEAVDDSQLPKDRFSAERLKGVDSTLKIQPAELGDSAVYLCASSPTAQNTGELFFGEGSRLTVL.

The chain uses TRBV7-9 and TRBJ2-7; a weak D match, TRBD1 (7 bases). Trimming took off 0 bases at V and 6 bases at J, with 18 bases between the two ends. Germline V CDR1 and CDR2: SEHNR, FQNEAQ (reference sequence). The CDR3 is 16 amino acids. CDR3 in amino acids: CASSLAGGGTTGEQYF. CDR3 sequence (DNA): TGTGCCAGCAGCTTAGCAGGGGGCGGGACCACGGGCGAGCAGTACTTC.

This chain links TRBV7-2 with TRBJ2-7, with no clear D. The CDR3 consists of 13 residues. Germline V gene data show CDR1 as SGHTA and CDR2 as FQGNSA. V lost 5 bases, J lost 3 bases, and 11 bases lay in between. In DNA form, the CDR3 reads TGTGCCAGCAGCCTGGGCCTATTCTACGAGCAGTACTTC. Protein sequence: CASSLGLFYEQYF.

The chain links TRBV11-2 to TRBJ1-1, with a tentative D call TRBD1 (6 bases). V lost 0 bases and J lost 5, with 7 bases in between. The CDR3 sequence is 13 residues long. Germline CDR1 reads SGHAT; CDR2 reads FQNNGV. CDR3 DNA: TGTGCCAGCAGCTTAGAGAGGGGGACTGAAGCTTTCTTT. Protein product: CASSLERGTEAFF.

J is TRBJ1-2 and V is TRBV11-2; D gene uncertain. This CDR3 comprises 15 residues. V was cut by 1 base and J by 4 bases, with 13 bases left in between. CDR1 is SGHAT and CDR2 is FQNNGV in the germline V gene. CDR3 sequence (DNA): TGTGCCAGCAGCTTAGCCCCCGACCGCGCCTATGGCTACACCTTC. Protein product: CASSLAPDRAYGYTF.

This clone was counted a few times. V usage is TRBV10-3 and J usage is TRBJ2-3, with 8 bases lining up with TRBD2. Germline V gene data show CDR1 as ENHRY and CDR2 as SYGVKD. The CDR3 is 13 residues long. The V segment lost 10 bases and the J segment 2 bases; nucleotides outside the gene matches: 5. Written as DNA, the CDR3 is TGTGCCAGCTCGGGGGGGGTCACAGATACGCAGTATTTT. The encoded protein is CASSGGVTDTQYF.

The V gene is TRBV19, the J gene TRBJ1-1; no firm D call. This CDR3 has 15 residues. V lost 3 bases and J 1 base, leaving 12 bases between the germline ends. Germline CDR1 reads LNHDA; CDR2 reads SQIVND (reference sequence). In nucleotides, the CDR3 is TGTGCCAGTAGTATTTTCCACGGTTCGAACACTGAAGCTTTCTTT. Amino acids: CASSIFHGSNTEAFF.

The chain's CDR3 is CASSSLDRYEQYF. The CDR3 DNA reads as TGCGCCAGCAGCTCGCTGGACAGGTACGAGCAGTACTTC. The V and J genes are TRBV5-1 and TRBJ2-7; TRBD1 matches at 7 bases. This CDR3 is 13 amino acids long. The junction had 4 bases not matched to a gene; V was cut back by 3 bases and J by 4 bases. Germline lookup yields CDR1 SGHRS and CDR2 YFSETQ.

The rearrangement links TRBV18 to TRBJ2-1; D is possibly TRBD1 (5 bases). CDR1 is KGHSH and CDR2 is LQKENI in the germline V gene. CDR3 length: 14 residues. Trimming shortened V by 3 bases and J by 3 bases, and 9 bases separated the two germline ends. The CDR3 protein is CASSPRQNYNEQFF. The CDR3 nucleotides read TGTGCCAGCTCACCGCGACAGAACTACAATGAGCAGTTCTTC.

The CDR3 sequence: CASSYRDGSANVLTF. DNA for the CDR3: TGTGCCAGCAGCTACAGGGACGGAAGTGCCAACGTCCTGACTTTC. This rearrangement joins TRBV5-5 to TRBJ2-6, with D possibly TRBD1 on 6 matching bases. Germline-derived CDR1 and CDR2 are SGHKS and YYEKEE (reference sequence). This CDR3 spans 15 amino acids. V lost 3 bases to trimming and J lost 7 bases, with 14 bases between them. The whole variable domain, remainder taken from reference TRBV5-5 and TRBJ2-6, is DAGVTQSPTHLIKTRGQQVTLRCSPISGHKSVSWYQQVLGQGPQFIFQYYEKEERGRGNFPDRFSARQFPNYSSELNVNALLLGDSALYLCASSYRDGSANVLTFGAGSRLTVL.

The rearrangement links TRBV30 to TRBJ1-6; D ambiguous. Trimming cost V 3 bases and J 15 bases, with 18 bases left between them. Germline V gives CDR1 GTSNPN, CDR2 SVGIG (reference sequence). There are 13 residues in the CDR3. CDR3 region: CAWRGSRDVGLHF. The CDR3 nucleotides are TGTGCCTGGAGAGGGTCCCGGGATGTTGGCCTCCACTTT.

The chain uses TRBV5-1 and TRBJ2-1; a weak D match, TRBD1 (5 bases). The CDR3 consists of 13 residues. Germline V gene data show CDR1 as SGHRS and CDR2 as YFSETQ. Trimming cost V 4 bases and J 9 bases, with 14 bases left between them. CDR3: CASSGVGQGEQFF. CDR3 DNA sequence: TGCGCCAGCAGCGGGGTGGGGCAGGGTGAGCAGTTCTTC. The full variable domain, its missing parts supplied by reference TRBV5-1 and TRBJ2-1, is KAGVTQTPRYLIKTRGQQVTLSCSPISGHRSVSWYQQTPGQGLQFLFEYFSETQRNKGNFPGRFSGRQFSNSRSEMNVSTLELGDSALYLCASSGVGQGEQFFGPGTRLTVL.